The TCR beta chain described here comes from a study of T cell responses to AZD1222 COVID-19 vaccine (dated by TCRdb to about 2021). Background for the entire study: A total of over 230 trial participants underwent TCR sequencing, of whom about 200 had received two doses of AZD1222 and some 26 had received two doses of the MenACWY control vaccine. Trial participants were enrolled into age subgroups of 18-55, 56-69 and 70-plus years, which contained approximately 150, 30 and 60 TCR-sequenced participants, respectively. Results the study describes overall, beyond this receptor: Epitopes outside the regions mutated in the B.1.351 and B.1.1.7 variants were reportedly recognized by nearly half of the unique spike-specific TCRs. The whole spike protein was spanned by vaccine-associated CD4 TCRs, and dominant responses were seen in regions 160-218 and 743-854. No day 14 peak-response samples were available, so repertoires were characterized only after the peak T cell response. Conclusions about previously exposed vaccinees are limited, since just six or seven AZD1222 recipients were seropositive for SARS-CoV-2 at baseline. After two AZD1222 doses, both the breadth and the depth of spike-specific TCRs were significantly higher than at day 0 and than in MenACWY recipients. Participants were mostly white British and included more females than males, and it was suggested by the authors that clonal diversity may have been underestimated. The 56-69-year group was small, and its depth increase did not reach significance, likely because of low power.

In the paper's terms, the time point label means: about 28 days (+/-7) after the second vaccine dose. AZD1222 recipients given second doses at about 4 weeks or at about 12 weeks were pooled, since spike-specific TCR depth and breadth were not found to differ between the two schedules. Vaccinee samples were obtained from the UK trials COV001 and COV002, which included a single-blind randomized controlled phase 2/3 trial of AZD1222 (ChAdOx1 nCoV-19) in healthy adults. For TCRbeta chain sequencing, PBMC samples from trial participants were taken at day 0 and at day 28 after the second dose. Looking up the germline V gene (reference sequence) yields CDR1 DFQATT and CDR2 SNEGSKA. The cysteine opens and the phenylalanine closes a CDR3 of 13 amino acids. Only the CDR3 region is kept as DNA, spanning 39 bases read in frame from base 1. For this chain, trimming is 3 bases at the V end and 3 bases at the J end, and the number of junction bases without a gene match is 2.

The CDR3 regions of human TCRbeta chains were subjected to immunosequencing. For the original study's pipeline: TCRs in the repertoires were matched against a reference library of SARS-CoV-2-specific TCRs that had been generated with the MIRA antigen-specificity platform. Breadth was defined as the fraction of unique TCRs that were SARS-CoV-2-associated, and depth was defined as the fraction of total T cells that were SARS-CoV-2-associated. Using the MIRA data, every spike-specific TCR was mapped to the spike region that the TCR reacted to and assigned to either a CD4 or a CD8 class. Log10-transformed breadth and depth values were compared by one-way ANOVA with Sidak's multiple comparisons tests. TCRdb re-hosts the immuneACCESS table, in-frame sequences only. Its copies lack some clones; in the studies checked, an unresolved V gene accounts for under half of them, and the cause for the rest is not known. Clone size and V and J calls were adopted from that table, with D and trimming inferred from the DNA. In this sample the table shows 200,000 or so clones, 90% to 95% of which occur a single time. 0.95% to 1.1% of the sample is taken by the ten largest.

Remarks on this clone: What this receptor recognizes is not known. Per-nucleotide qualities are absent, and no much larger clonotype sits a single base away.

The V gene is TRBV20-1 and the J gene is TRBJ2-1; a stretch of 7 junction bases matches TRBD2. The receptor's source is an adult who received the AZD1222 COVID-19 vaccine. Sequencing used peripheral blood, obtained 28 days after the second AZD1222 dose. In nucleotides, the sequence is TGCAGTGCTAGTGGGGGGGGCTACAATGAGCAGTTCTTC. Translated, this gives CSASGGGYNEQFF.